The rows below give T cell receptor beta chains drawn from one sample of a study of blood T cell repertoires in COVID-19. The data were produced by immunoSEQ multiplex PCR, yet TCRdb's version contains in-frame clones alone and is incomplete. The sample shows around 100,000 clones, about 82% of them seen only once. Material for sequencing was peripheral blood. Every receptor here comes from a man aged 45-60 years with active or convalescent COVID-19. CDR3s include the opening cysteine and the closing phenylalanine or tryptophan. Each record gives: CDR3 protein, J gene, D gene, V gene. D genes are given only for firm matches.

CASSSGTSESTDTQYF	TRBJ2-3	TRBD2	TRBV11-3
CASSRGGNNEQFF	TRBJ2-1	NA	TRBV6-4
CASSTGRNEKLFF	TRBJ1-4	TRBD1	TRBV27
CASKVSREQFF	TRBJ2-1	NA	TRBV21-1
CASSYGGGNTEAFF	TRBJ1-1	NA	TRBV6-5
CASSGTGAHQPQHF	TRBJ1-5	TRBD1	TRBV19
CASSSGATNEKLFF	TRBJ1-4	NA	TRBV6-5
CASSLGGLADNEQFF	TRBJ2-1	TRBD2	TRBV7-2
CASGVDRGGYGYEQYF	TRBJ2-7	NA	TRBV12-5
CASSLRDLDQETQYF	TRBJ2-5	NA	TRBV7-9
CASSNTPQVPWTEAFF	TRBJ1-1	NA	TRBV19
CAISESKRGNTEAFF	TRBJ1-1	NA	TRBV10-3
CSVGDGTPGGFLSGEQYF	TRBJ2-7	NA	TRBV29-1
CASSLVGLAGRDTQYF	TRBJ2-3	TRBD2	TRBV5-1
CASSHGQGAYEQYF	TRBJ2-7	TRBD1	TRBV5-4
CASSVATAGNTIYF	TRBJ1-3	NA	TRBV9
CASSLNSGMDGYTF	TRBJ1-2	NA	TRBV7-9
CSAWGDEQFF	TRBJ2-1	NA	TRBV20-1
CASALGLAGATQYF	TRBJ2-3	TRBD2	TRBV2
CASSSGVGLASADTQYF	TRBJ2-3	TRBD2	TRBV7-2
CATSDMGAGANVLTF	TRBJ2-6	NA	TRBV24-1
CASSIGQVRQETQYF	TRBJ2-5	NA	TRBV19
CASRLAFNTEAFF	TRBJ1-1	NA	TRBV6-5
CASSSRQASSYEQYF	TRBJ2-7	NA	TRBV5-6
CASSPGTGLSDTQYF	TRBJ2-3	TRBD1	TRBV5-1
CASSWDRVYTEAFF	TRBJ1-1	TRBD1	TRBV7-9
CASSLGGGGRGYTF	TRBJ1-2	NA	TRBV5-4
CASSFGTGLDTEAFF	TRBJ1-1	NA	TRBV11-3
CASSENGLRYGYTF	TRBJ1-2	NA	TRBV7-3
CASKVIAGSTIYF	TRBJ1-3	NA	TRBV19
CASSERPGGRSGSQPQHF	TRBJ1-5	NA	TRBV5-6
CAWRNRVGNTIYF	TRBJ1-3	NA	TRBV30
CASSADRARGYGYTF	TRBJ1-2	TRBD1	TRBV9
CASSLGPGLALNEQFF	TRBJ2-1	TRBD2	TRBV7-7
CASSASRTNEKLFF	TRBJ1-4	NA	TRBV2
CARGLAGGDTGELFF	TRBJ2-2	TRBD2	TRBV2
CARNRVHYEQYF	TRBJ2-7	NA	TRBV7-8
CASSPDLNTGELFF	TRBJ2-2	NA	TRBV3-1/TRBV3-2
CASSSQSGTQFF	TRBJ2-1	TRBD2	TRBV6-2/TRBV6-3
CASSGQTYEQYF	TRBJ2-7	NA	TRBV5-1
CASSIYPRTGVESYTF	TRBJ1-2	TRBD1	TRBV19
CAISESGLAGWDEQYF	TRBJ2-7	TRBD2	TRBV10-3
CATSNSGIETQYF	TRBJ2-5	NA	TRBV24-1
CASSSGGDSNQPQHF	TRBJ1-5	NA	TRBV6-2/TRBV6-3
CASSQSAVGELFF	TRBJ2-2	NA	TRBV7-9